The rows below give T cell receptor beta chains drawn from one sample of a study of cytomegalovirus exposure and HLA in healthy donors. Measured with immunoSEQ multiplex PCR; TCRdb has only the in-frame clones, and not every one. The sample has over 150,000 clones; around 80% are singletons. Material: PBMCs. These TCRs come from a male donor in good health and CMV-seropositive. Each CDR3 is given with its conserved first and last residue. Fields, in order: J gene, V gene, D gene, clone size, CDR3 protein, CDR3 DNA. A D gene is named only where the DNA matches it firmly. The size of a clone is reported for some rows only, either as once, few or many, or as a class for expanded clones.

>TRBJ2-2|TRBV7-8|TRBD1|.
CASSAGTGYTGELFF
TGTGCCAGCAGCGCCGGGACAGGGTACACCGGGGAGCTGTTTTTT
>TRBJ1-2|TRBV5-1|.|.
CASSLRQRDGYTF
TGCGCCAGCAGCTTGAGACAGCGTGATGGCTACACCTTC
>TRBJ2-5|TRBV7-6|TRBD2|.
CASSLPSSGRGVKTQYF
TGTGCCAGCAGCCTACCATCTAGCGGGAGAGGCGTAAAGACCCAGTACTTC
>TRBJ1-1|TRBV30|.|.
CAWSHRSKAFF
TGTGCCTGGAGCCACAGGTCTAAAGCTTTCTTT
>TRBJ2-7|TRBV5-5|.|once
CASSLHGDEQYF
TGTGCCAGCAGCTTGCACGGAGACGAGCAGTACTTC
>TRBJ1-2|TRBV5-6|.|once
CASSLTQGTYGYTF
TGTGCCAGCAGCTTGACCCAGGGTACTTATGGCTACACCTTC
>TRBJ1-4|TRBV2|.|.
CASRSGGEKLFF
TGTGCCAGCAGGTCGGGGGGTGAAAAACTGTTTTTT
>TRBJ1-5|TRBV29-1|.|.
CSVVEQGGGNQPQHF
TGCAGCGTGGTAGAACAGGGTGGGGGCAATCAGCCCCAGCATTTT
>TRBJ1-5|TRBV5-4|TRBD1|.
CASSLGPGQGLGNQLQHF
TGTGCCAGCAGCTTGGGTCCGGGACAGGGGTTGGGCAATCAGCTCCAGCATTTT
>TRBJ2-5|TRBV19|.|few
CASSKGTVGTQYF
TGTGCCAGTAGTAAGGGGACTGTGGGGACCCAGTACTTC
>TRBJ2-1|TRBV2|TRBD2|.
CASRVLRTSGGSHSYNEQFF
TGTGCCAGCAGAGTTCTAAGGACTAGCGGGGGGAGTCACTCCTACAATGAGCAGTTCTTC
>TRBJ1-1|TRBV15|TRBD1|few
CATSRGDRANTEAFF
TGTGCCACCAGCAGAGGGGACAGGGCCAACACTGAAGCTTTCTTT
>TRBJ1-4|TRBV5-5|.|.
CASSLGRVNEKLFF
TGTGCCAGCAGCTTGGGGAGGGTTAATGAAAAACTGTTTTTT
>TRBJ1-4|TRBV5-1|TRBD1|.
CASSLGRRTGGEKLFF
TGCGCCAGCAGCTTGGGCCGGAGGACAGGGGGTGAAAAACTGTTTTTT
>TRBJ2-1|TRBV7-9|TRBD1|.
CASSPWTGGNEQFF
TGTGCCAGCAGCCCTTGGACAGGGGGCAATGAGCAGTTCTTC
>TRBJ1-4|TRBV2|TRBD1|.
CASRGQGEKLFF
TGTGCCAGCAGGGGACAGGGTGAAAAACTGTTTTTT
>TRBJ2-3|TRBV10-1|TRBD1|few
CASKIRDRRTDTQYF
TGCGCCAGCAAGATCCGGGACAGGCGCACAGATACGCAGTATTTT
>TRBJ1-2|TRBV4-1|.|.
CASSHHLSLAYGYTF
TGCGCCAGCAGCCACCACTTATCCCTTGCCTATGGCTACACCTTC
>TRBJ1-2|TRBV30|.|.
CAWTAGGAAGYTF
TGTGCCTGGACCGCGGGGGGGGCTGCTGGCTACACCTTC
>TRBJ1-1|TRBV14|.|few
CASSPGGGLTEAFF
TGTGCCAGCAGCCCCGGCGGGGGACTCACTGAAGCTTTCTTT
>TRBJ2-1|TRBV25-1|.|once
CASSESGTINEQFF
TGTGCCAGCAGTGAAAGCGGGACAATTAATGAGCAGTTCTTC
>TRBJ2-5|TRBV19|TRBD1|.
CATQGAARDTQYF
TGTGCCACCCAGGGGGCGGCAAGAGATACCCAGTACTTC
>TRBJ1-4|TRBV28|TRBD1|.
CASRTGQFGNEKLFF
TGTGCCAGCAGGACGGGACAGTTTGGTAATGAAAAACTGTTTTTT
>TRBJ2-2|TRBV5-4|.|.
CASSRSGRNTGELFF
TGTGCCAGCAGCCGCAGCGGTAGGAACACCGGGGAGCTGTTTTTT
>TRBJ1-2|TRBV28|.|.
CASEGPSRRYGYTF
TGTGCCAGCGAGGGCCCGTCTCGTCGCTATGGCTACACCTTC
>TRBJ1-2|TRBV7-2|TRBD1|.
CASSFTDRAHYGYTF
TGTGCCAGCAGTTTCACGGACAGGGCGCACTATGGCTACACCTTC
>TRBJ2-2|TRBV2|.|.
CASSDSYGELFF
TGTGCCAGCAGTGACTCCTACGGGGAGCTGTTTTTT
>TRBJ2-3|TRBV11-2|TRBD2|.
CASSPGLAGAGTQYF
TGTGCCAGCAGCCCTGGACTAGCGGGAGCGGGTACGCAGTATTTT
>TRBJ2-4|TRBV7-9|TRBD1|.
CASSRTTGKAKNIQYF
TGTGCCAGCAGCCGTACGACAGGGAAAGCCAAAAACATTCAGTACTTC
>TRBJ2-1|TRBV29-1|TRBD2|few
CSVAIRGTRYNEQFF
TGCAGCGTTGCTATAAGGGGGACTAGATACAATGAGCAGTTCTTC
>TRBJ1-2|TRBV7-2|.|.
CASSLNRDGGYTF
TGTGCCAGCAGCTTAAACAGGGATGGAGGCTACACCTTC
>TRBJ2-1|TRBV6-6|.|.
CASSTTLAEYNEQFF
TGTGCCAGCAGTACTACCTTAGCGGAGTACAATGAGCAGTTCTTC
>TRBJ2-7|TRBV15|TRBD1|.
CATSRERTGVDEQYF
TGTGCCACCAGCAGAGAGAGGACAGGGGTGGACGAGCAGTACTTC
>TRBJ2-7|TRBV11-2|.|.
CASRRTHEQYF
TGTGCCAGCCGGAGAACCCACGAGCAGTACTTC
>TRBJ2-7|TRBV4-1|.|few
CASSQGLAYEQYF
TGCGCCAGCAGCCAAGGACTAGCCTACGAGCAGTACTTC
>TRBJ2-7|TRBV11-2|.|.
CASSSGQSGYEQYF
TGTGCCAGCAGCTCAGGACAGTCGGGGTACGAGCAGTACTTC
>TRBJ1-5|TRBV2|TRBD1|.
CASRGTGGYQPQHF
TGTGCCAGCAGGGGGACAGGGGGTTATCAGCCCCAGCATTTT